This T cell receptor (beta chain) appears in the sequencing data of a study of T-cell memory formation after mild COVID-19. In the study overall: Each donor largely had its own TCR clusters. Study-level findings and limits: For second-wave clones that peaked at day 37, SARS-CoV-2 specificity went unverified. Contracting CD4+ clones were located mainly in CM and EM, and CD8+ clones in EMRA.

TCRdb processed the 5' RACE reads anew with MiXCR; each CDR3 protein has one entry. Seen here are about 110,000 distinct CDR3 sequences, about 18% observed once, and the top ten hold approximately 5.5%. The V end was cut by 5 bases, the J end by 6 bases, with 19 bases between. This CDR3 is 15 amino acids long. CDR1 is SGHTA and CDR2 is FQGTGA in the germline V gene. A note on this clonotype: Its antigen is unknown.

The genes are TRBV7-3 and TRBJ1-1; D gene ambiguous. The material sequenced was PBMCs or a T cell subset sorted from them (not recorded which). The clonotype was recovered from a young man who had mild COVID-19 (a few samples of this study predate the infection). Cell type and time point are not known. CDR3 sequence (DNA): TGTGCCAGCAGCGCCGGGGAATTGACGATCGCTGAAGCTTTCTTT. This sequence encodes CASSAGELTIAEAFF.